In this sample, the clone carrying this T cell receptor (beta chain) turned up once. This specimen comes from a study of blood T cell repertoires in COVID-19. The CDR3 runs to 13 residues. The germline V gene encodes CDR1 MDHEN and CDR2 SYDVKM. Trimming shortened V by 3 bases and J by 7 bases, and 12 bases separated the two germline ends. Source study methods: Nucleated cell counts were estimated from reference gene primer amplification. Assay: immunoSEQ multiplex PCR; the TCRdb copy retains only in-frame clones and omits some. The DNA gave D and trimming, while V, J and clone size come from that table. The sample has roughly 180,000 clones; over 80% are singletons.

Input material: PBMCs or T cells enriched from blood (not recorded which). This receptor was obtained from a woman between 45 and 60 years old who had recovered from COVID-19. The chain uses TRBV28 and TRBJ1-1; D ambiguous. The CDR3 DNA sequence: TGTGCCAGCAGTTTCCGGGTGCTTGGTGAAGCTTTCTTT. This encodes CASSFRVLGEAFF.